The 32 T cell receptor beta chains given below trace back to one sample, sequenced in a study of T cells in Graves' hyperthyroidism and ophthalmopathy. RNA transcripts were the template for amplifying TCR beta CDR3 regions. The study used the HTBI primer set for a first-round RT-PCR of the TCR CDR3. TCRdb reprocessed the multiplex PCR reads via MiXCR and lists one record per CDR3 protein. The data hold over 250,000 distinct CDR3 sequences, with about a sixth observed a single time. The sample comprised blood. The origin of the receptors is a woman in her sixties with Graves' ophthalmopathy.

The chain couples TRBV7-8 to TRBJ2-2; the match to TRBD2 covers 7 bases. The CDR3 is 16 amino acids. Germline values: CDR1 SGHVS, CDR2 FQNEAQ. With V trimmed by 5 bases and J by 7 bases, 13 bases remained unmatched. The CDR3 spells CASSPEGSGLGGELFF. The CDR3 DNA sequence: TGTGCCAGCAGCCCCGAGGGTAGCGGGCTGGGCGGGGAGCTGTTTTTT.

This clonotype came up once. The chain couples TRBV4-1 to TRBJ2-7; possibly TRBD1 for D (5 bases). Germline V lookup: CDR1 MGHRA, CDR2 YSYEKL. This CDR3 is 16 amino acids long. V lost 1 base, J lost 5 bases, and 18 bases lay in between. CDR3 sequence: CASSQAPLGHIDEQYF. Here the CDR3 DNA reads TGCGCCAGCAGCCAAGCTCCTCTGGGGCACATCGACGAGCAGTACTTC.

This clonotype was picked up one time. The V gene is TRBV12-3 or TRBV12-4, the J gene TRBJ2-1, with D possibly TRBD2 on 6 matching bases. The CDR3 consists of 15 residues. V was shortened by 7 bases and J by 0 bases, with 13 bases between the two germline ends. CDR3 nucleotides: TGTGCCAGCAACCGGGGAGGTCGCTCCTACAATGAGCAGTTCTTC. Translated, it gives CASNRGGRSYNEQFF.

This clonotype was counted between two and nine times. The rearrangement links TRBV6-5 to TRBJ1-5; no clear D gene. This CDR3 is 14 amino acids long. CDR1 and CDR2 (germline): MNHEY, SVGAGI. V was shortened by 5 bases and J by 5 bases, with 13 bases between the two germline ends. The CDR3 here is CASSRAGRYQPQHF. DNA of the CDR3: TGTGCCAGCAGTAGGGCAGGCCGCTATCAGCCCCAGCATTTT.

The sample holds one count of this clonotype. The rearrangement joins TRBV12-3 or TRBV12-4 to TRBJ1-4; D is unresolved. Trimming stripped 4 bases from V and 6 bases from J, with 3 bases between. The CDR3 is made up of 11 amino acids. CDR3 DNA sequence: TGTGCCAGCAGTTCCCATGAAAAACTGTTTTTT. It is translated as CASSSHEKLFF.

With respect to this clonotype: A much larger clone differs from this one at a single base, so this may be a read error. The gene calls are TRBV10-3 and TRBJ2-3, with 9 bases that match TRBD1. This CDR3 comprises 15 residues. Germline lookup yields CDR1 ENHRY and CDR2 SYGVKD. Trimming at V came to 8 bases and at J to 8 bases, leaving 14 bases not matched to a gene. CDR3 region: CAIRPDRGFSGTQYF. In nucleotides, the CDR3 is TGTGCCATCCGTCCGGACAGGGGTTTCTCAGGTACGCAGTATTTT.

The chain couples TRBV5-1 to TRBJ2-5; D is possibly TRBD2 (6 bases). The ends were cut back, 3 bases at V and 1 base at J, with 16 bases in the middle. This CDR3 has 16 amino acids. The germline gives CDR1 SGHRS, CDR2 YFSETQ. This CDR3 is CASSSSTLATQETQYF. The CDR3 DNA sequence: TGCGCCAGCAGCTCCTCCACCCTAGCGACCCAAGAGACCCAGTACTTC.

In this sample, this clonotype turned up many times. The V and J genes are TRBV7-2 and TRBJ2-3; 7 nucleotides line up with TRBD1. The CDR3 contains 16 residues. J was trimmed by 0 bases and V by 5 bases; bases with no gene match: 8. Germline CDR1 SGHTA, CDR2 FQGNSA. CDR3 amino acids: CASSPTPRGSTDTQYF. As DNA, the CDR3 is TGTGCCAGCAGCCCAACCCCCAGGGGGAGCACAGATACGCAGTATTTT.

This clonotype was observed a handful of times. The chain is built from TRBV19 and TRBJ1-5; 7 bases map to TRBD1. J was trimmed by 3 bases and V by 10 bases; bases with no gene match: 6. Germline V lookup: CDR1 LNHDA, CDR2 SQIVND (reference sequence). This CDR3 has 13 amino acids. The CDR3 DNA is TGTGCCACCGCGGACAGGACCAATCAGCCCCAGCATTTT. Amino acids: CATADRTNQPQHF.

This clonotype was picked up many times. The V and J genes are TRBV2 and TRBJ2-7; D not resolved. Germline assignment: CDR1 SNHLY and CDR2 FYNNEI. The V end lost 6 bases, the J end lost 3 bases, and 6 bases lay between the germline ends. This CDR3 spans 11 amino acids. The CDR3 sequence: CASSENYEQYF. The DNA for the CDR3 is TGTGCCAGCAGCGAGAACTACGAGCAGTACTTC.

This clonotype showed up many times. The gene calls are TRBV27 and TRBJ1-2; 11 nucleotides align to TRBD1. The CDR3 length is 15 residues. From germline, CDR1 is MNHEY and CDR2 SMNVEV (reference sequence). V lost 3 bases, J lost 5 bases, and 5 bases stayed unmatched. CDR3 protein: CASSFAGQGVYGYTF. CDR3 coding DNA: TGTGCCAGCAGTTTCGCGGGACAGGGGGTGTATGGCTACACCTTC.

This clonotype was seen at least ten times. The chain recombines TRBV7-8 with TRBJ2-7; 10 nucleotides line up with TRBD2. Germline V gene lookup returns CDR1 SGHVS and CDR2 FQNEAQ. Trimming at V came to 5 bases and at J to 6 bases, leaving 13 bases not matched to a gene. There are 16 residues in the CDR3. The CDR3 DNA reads TGTGCCAGCAGCCCCGGGACTAGCGCCCCCTCCCGCGAGCAGTACTTC. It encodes CASSPGTSAPSREQYF. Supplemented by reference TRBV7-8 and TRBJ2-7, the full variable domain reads GAGVSQSPRYKVAKRGQDVALRCDPISGHVSLFWYQQALGQGPEFLTYFQNEAQLDKSGLPSDRFFAERPEGSVSTLKIQRTQQEDSAVYLCASSPGTSAPSREQYFGPGTRLTVT.

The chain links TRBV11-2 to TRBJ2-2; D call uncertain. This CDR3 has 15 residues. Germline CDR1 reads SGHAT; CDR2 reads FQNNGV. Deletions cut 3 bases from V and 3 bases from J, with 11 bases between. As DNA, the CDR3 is TGTGCCAGCAGCTTTTTGGCACGGCACACCGGGGAGCTGTTTTTT. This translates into CASSFLARHTGELFF.

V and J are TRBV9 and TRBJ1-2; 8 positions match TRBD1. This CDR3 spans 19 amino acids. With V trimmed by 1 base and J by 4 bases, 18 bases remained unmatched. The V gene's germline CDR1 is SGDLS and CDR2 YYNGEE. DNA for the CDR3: TGTGCCAGCAGCGTATTCGCGGGGACAGGATCTCTCGGTATCTATGGCTACACCTTC. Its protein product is CASSVFAGTGSLGIYGYTF.

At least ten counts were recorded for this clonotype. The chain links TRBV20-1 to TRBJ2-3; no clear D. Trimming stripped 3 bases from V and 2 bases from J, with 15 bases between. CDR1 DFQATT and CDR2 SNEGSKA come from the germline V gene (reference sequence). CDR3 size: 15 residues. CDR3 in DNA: TGCAGTGCTAGCTCCAGCAGCACCAACACAGATACGCAGTATTTT. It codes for CSASSSSTNTDTQYF.

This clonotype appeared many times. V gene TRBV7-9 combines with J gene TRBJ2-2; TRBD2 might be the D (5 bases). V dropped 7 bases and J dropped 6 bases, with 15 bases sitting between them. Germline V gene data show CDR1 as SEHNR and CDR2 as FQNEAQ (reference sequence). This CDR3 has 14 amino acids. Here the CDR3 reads CASTRGNSAGELFF. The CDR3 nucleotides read TGTGCCAGCACCCGGGGAAATTCGGCCGGGGAGCTGTTTTTT.

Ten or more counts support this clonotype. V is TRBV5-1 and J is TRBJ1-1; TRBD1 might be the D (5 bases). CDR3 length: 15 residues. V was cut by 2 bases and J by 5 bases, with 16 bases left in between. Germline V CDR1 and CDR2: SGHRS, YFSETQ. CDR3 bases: TGCGCCAGCAGCTTATCGACGGGGGGAGGGACTGAAGCTTTCTTT. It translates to CASSLSTGGGTEAFF.

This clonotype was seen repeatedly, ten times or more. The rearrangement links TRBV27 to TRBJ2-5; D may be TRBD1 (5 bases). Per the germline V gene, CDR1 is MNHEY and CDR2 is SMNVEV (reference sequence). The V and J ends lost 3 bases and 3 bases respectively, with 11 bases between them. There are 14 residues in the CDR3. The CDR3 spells CASSLQGGEETQYF. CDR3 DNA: TGTGCCAGCAGTTTGCAGGGCGGAGAAGAGACCCAGTACTTC.

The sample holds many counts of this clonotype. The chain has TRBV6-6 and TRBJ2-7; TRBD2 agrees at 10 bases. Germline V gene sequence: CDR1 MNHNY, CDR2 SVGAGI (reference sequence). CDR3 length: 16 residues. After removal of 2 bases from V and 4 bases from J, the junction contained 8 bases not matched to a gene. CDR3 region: CASSYQASGRRYEQYF. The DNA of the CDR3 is TGTGCCAGCAGTTACCAAGCTAGCGGGAGAAGATACGAGCAGTACTTC.

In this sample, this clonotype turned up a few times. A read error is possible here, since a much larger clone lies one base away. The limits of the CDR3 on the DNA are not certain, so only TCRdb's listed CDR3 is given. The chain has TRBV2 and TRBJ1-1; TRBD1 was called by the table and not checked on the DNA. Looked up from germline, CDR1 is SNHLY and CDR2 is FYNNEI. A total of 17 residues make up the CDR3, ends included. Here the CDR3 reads CASSVPPGRTMNTEAFF.

The chain's CDR3 is CAISGPPGGELFF. The DNA of the CDR3 is TGTGCCATCTCTGGGCCTCCGGGCGGGGAGCTGTTTTTT. The chain has TRBV10-3 and TRBJ2-2, with D unresolved. V shed 8 bases and J shed 7 bases, with 14 bases lying between them. CDR1 is ENHRY and CDR2 is SYGVKD in the germline V gene. There are 13 residues in the CDR3.

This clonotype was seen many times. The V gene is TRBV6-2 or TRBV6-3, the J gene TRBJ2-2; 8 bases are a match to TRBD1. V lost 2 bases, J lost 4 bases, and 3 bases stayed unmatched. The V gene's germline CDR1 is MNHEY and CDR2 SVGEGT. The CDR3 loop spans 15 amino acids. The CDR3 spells CASSYEQGGTGELFF. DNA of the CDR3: TGTGCCAGCAGTTACGAACAGGGGGGCACCGGGGAGCTGTTTTTT.

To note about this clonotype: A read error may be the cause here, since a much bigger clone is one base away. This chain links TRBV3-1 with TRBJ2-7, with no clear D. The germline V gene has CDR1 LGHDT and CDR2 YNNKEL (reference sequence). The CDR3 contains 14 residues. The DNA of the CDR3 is TGTGCCAGCAGCCAAGATTGGAGCTCCTACAAGCAGTACTTC. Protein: CASSQDWSSYKQYF.

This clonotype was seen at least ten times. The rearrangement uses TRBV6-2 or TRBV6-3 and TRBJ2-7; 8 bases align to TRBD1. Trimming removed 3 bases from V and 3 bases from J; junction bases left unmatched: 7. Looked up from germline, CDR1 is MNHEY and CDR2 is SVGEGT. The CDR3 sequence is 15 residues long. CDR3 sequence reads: CASSYKLGQGYEQYF. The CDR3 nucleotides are TGTGCCAGCAGTTATAAACTCGGACAGGGCTACGAGCAGTACTTC.

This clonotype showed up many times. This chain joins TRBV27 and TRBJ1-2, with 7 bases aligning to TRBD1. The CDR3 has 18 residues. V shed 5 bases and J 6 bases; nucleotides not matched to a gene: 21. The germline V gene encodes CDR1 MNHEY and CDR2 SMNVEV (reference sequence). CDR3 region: CASSPTPLGRGQADGYTF. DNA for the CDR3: TGTGCCAGCAGTCCTACCCCCCTGGGGAGGGGGCAGGCGGATGGCTACACCTTC.

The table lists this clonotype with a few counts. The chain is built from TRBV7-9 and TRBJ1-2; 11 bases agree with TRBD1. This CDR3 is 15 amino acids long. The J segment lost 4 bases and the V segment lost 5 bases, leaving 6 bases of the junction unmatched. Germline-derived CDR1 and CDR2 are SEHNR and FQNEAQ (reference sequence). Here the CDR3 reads CASSQGTGGIYGYTF. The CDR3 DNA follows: TGTGCCAGCAGCCAAGGGACAGGGGGAATCTATGGCTACACCTTC.

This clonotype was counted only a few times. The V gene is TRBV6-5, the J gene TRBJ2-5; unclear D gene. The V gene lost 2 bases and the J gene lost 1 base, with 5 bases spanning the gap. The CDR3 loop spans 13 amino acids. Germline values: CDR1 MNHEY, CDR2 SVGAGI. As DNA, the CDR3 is TGTGCCAGCAGTTACCCCGGCCAAGAGACCCAGTACTTC. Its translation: CASSYPGQETQYF.

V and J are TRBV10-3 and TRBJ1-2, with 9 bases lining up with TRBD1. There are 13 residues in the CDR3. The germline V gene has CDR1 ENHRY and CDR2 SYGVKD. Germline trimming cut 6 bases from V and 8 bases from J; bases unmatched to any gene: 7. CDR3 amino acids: CAISPGQGIGYTF. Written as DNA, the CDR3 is TGTGCCATCAGCCCGGGACAGGGTATCGGCTACACCTTC.

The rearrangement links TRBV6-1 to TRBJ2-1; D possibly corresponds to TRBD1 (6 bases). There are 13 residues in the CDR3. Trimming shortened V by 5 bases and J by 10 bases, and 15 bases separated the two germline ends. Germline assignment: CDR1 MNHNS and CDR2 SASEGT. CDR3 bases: TGTGCCAGCAGTAGAGAGACAGGTCGGGAGCAGTTCTTC. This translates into CASSRETGREQFF.

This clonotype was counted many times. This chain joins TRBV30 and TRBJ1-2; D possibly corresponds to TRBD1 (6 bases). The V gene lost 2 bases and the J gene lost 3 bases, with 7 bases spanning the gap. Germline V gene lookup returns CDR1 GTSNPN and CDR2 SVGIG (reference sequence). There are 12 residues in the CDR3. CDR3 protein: CAWSPGDYGYTF. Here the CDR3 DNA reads TGTGCCTGGAGTCCAGGGGACTATGGCTACACCTTC.

The CDR3 coding sequence is TGTGCCAGCAGCGTAGCGGGGTTCAAGGATACGCAGTATTTT. Encoded protein: CASSVAGFKDTQYF. V is TRBV9 and J is TRBJ2-3, with D possibly matching TRBD2 (5 bases). V gave up 0 bases and J gave up 6 bases, with 11 bases separating them. The CDR3 is made up of 14 amino acids. Germline values: CDR1 SGDLS, CDR2 YYNGEE. Complete variable domain (other parts from reference TRBV9 and TRBJ2-3): DSGVTQTPKHLITATGQRVTLRCSPRSGDLSVYWYQQSLDQGLQFLIQYYNGEERAKGNILERFSAQQFPDLHSELNLSSLELGDSALYFCASSVAGFKDTQYFGPGTRLTVL.

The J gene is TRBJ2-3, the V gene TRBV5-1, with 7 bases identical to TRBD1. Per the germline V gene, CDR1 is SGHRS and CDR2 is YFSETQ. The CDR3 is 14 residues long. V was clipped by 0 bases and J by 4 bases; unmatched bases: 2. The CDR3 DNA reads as TGCGCCAGCAGCTTGGAACAGGGGCCAGATACGCAGTATTTT. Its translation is CASSLEQGPDTQYF.